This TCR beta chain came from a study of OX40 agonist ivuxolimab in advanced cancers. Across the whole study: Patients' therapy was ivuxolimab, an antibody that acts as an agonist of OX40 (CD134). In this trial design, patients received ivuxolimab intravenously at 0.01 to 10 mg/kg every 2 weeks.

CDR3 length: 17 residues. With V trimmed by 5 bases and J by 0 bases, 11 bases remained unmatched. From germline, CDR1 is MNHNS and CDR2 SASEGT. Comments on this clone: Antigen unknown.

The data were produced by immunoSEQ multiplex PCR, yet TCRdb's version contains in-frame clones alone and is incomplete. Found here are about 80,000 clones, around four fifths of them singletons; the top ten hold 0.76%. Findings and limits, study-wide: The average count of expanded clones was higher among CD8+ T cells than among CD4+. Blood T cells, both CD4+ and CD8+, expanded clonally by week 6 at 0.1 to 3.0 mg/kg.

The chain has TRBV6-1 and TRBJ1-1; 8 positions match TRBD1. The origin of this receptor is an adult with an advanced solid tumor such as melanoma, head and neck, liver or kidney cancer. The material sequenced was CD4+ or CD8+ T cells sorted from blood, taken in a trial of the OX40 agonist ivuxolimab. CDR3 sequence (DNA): TGTGCCAGCAGTCAAGACAGGGGAGGTTTATTGAACACTGAAGCTTTCTTT. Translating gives CASSQDRGGLLNTEAFF.